The entry below describes one TCR beta chain. Per the original data handling: Estimation of nucleated cell counts was performed using reference gene primer amplification. Only in-frame clones appear in the TCRdb table, and some are missing; sequencing was by immunoSEQ multiplex PCR. From that table come the V and J calls and clone size; the DNA was used to work out D and trimming. The sample lists some 120,000 clones, approximately 88% seen once, with roughly an eighth in the top ten. The entry originates in a study of blood T cell repertoires in COVID-19. About the research overall: Both acute and convalescent COVID-19 samples were obtained from the United States, Italy and Spain. The cDNA or gDNA used as material had been derived from T cells, B-cell-depleted T cells, or PBMCs.

CDR3 size: 14 residues. Trimming took 5 bases from V and 4 from J, leaving 12 bases between them. Germline-derived CDR1 and CDR2 are SGHVS and FQNEAQ. The chain couples TRBV7-8 to TRBJ1-3, with D possibly TRBD1 on 5 matching bases. The sequencing sample was made of peripheral blood. This clonotype originated in a woman in her twenties or thirties who had recovered from COVID-19. In DNA, the CDR3 is TGTGCCAGCAGCCTCGGGGGGGAGGGAAACACCATATATTTT. Protein product: CASSLGGEGNTIYF.